This TCR beta chain was sequenced for a study of T cells expressing NK-cell markers (dated by TCRdb to the early 2020s). The study in broad terms: Eight or nine donors provided sorted CD3+CD56+NKG2C+, CD3+CD56+NKG2C- and CD3+CD56-NKG2C+ T-cell subsets, whose TCR beta-chain repertoires were profiled. Randomly selected healthy volunteers, three men and five women, were used as the eight sequenced donors. Sequencing of the libraries produced 2 x 150 bp reads on Illumina HiSeq 2000/2500, MiSeq or NextSeq. Among the eight sequenced donors, only one was HCMV-seronegative, while the other seven were HCMV-seropositive. The study at large found these results: Those dominant clonotypes were again the most abundant among CD3+CD56-NKG2C+ cells in a few donors, at about 25-65%. In six donors, the dominant CD3+CD56+NKG2C+ clonotypes ranked among the top 10 CD8+ clonotypes, making up roughly 1.0-8% of CD8+ T cells. Whether the expanded NKG2C-expressing T cell clones were specific for HCMV antigens was left unclear.

Spanning cysteine to phenylalanine, the CDR3 consists of 16 amino acids. No coding sequence is recorded. Looking up the germline V gene yields CDR1 MNHEY and CDR2 SVGEGT. Worth noting for this clonotype: No cognate antigen has been identified for it.

TCRdb lists the instrument as Illumina HiSeq 2000. TCR beta cDNA libraries were prepared using 5'RACE template switching, which introduced a universal primer site and unique molecular identifiers. Synthesis of cDNA was primed from the TCR beta constant segment and was followed by two consecutive PCR amplification steps. The authors' analysis ran thus. MIGEC was used to demultiplex reads and group the reads by UMI, and MiTCR was used to assemble and quantify clonotypes. To remove erroneous sequences, TCR cDNA sequences were retained only when supported by two or more reads. The tcR package was used for downstream repertoire analysis, with clonotypes matched between fractions based on CDR3 nucleotide sequence plus V segment. VDJmatch was used to annotate antigen specificity against VDJdb, with one amino acid substitution in CDR3 allowed. One entry per CDR3 protein sequence results from the TCRdb reprocessing of the reads, with DNA left out. Clone size and V and J calls follow TCRdb, not the original study. The sample table on file contains roughly 120,000 distinct CDR3 sequences. The ten largest clones capture under 20% of the sample.

HCMV serostatus was determined by detecting HCMV-specific IgG in serum with a commercial ELISA kit. Ficoll density gradient centrifugation was used to isolate peripheral blood mononuclear cells from blood. This clonotype was obtained from a woman aged 18-69 years in good health. The sequencing input was blood T cells: a sorted CD56 or NKG2C T cell subset, CD4+ or CD8+ T cells, or bulk PBMC T cells (not recorded which). This chain is built from TRBV6-2 or TRBV6-3 and TRBJ2-1; as DNA is missing, the TRBD2 call by TCRdb cannot be tested. The CDR3 reads as follows: CASSYSSAVPYNEQFF.